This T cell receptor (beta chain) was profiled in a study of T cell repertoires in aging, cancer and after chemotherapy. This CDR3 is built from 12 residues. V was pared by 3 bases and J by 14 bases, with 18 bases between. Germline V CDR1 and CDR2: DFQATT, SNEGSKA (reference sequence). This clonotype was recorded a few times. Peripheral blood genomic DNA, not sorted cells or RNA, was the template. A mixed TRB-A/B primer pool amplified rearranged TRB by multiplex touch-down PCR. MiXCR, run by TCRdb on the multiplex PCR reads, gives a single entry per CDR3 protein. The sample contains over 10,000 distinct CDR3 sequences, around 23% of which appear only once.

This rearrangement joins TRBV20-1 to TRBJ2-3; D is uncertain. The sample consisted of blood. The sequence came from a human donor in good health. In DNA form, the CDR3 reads TGCAGTGCTAGTATCGGTGGTGCGTTAGGGTATTTT. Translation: CSASIGGALGYF.